These 4 T cell receptor beta chains originate from one sample sequenced in a study of blood T cell repertoires in COVID-19. Profiling relied on immunoSEQ multiplex PCR, and the TCRdb table lists in-frame clones only, not all of them. The sample has a few hundred thousand clones; more than 75% are singletons. The specimen was peripheral blood. The receptor set was obtained from a middle-aged man with acute or convalescent COVID-19.

V usage is TRBV27 and J usage is TRBJ1-1; a possible D gene is TRBD1 (5 bases). V gave up 0 bases and J gave up 5 bases, with 7 bases separating them. This CDR3 has 13 amino acids. Germline V CDR1 and CDR2: MNHEY, SMNVEV (reference sequence). The CDR3 is CASSLSGQTEAFF. The CDR3 nucleotides are TGTGCCAGCAGTTTATCTGGACAAACTGAAGCTTTCTTT.

The CDR3 loop reads CASSPTSRGNQPQHF. The CDR3 coding sequence is TGTGCCAGCAGCCCGACCTCCAGGGGCAATCAGCCCCAGCATTTT. This rearrangement joins TRBV4-2 to TRBJ1-5, with a tentative D call TRBD1 (5 bases). Germline V gene lookup returns CDR1 LGHNA and CDR2 YNFKEQ. V lost 4 bases and J lost 2, with 12 bases in between. This CDR3 region has 15 residues.

V and J are TRBV5-1 and TRBJ1-4, with D tentatively TRBD1 (6 bases). This CDR3 spans 13 amino acids. CDR1 and CDR2 (germline): SGHRS, YFSETQ. The V end lost 5 bases, the J end lost 5 bases, and 10 bases lay between the germline ends. The CDR3 DNA follows: TGCGCCAGCAGTGGGGGCCGAAATGAAAAACTGTTTTTT. Amino acid sequence: CASSGGRNEKLFF.

The chain has TRBV24-1 and TRBJ2-2, with unresolved D. The germline V gene encodes CDR1 KGHDR and CDR2 SFDVKD. There are 14 residues in the CDR3. The V end lost 5 bases, the J end lost 1 base, and 7 bases lay between the germline ends. The CDR3 is CATSGPGNTGELFF. The DNA of the CDR3 is TGTGCCACCAGTGGCCCGGGGAACACCGGGGAGCTGTTTTTT.